This T cell receptor beta chain stems from a study of blood T cell repertoires in COVID-19. Study overall: PBMCs, B-cell-depleted T cells, or T cells were the source of the cDNA or gDNA that made up the material.

Original handling: Nucleated cell number was recorded as an estimate derived from reference gene primer amplification. The assay was immunoSEQ multiplex PCR, and TCRdb's table has in-frame clones only and misses some. The V and J calls and clone size were taken over from that table, and D and trimming were inferred from the DNA. The sample contains about 200,000 clones, about 78% of which appear only once. The CDR3 has 14 residues. Germline V lookup: CDR1 MDHEN, CDR2 SYDVKM. The junction had 4 bases not matched to a gene; V was cut back by 4 bases and J by 2 bases. The chain recombines TRBV28 with TRBJ2-7, with TRBD1 matching 8 bases. The sequence came from a woman in her 70s with acute or convalescent COVID-19. The material sequenced was peripheral blood. The CDR3 is CASSSTGGPYEQYF. For the CDR3, the DNA is TGTGCCAGCAGTTCAACAGGGGGACCCTACGAGCAGTACTTC.